This is a list of T cell receptor beta chains from one sample in a study of beta chain features in type 1 diabetes. Produced via immunoSEQ multiplex PCR; TCRdb's table is partial and in-frame only. Among a few hundred thousand clones listed, over 9% were seen once. Sequences were obtained from central memory CD4+ T cells from blood. The receptors were sampled from a man under 40 with type 1 diabetes. Both conserved end residues are part of each CDR3. The D gene is left open where the match is weak. The size entry is marked missing in some rows and otherwise reads once, few, many or a size class.

J gene: TRBJ2-2
D gene: .
V gene: TRBV27
clone size: few
CDR3 protein: CASSLIPGRGELFF
CDR3 DNA: TGTGCCAGCAGTTTAATTCCAGGTCGCGGGGAGCTGTTTTTT

J gene: TRBJ1-5
D gene: .
V gene: TRBV28
clone size: few
CDR3 protein: CASSLGTFGNQPQHF
CDR3 DNA: TGTGCCAGCAGTCTCGGGACATTCGGCAATCAGCCCCAGCATTTT

J gene: TRBJ2-7
D gene: TRBD2
V gene: TRBV6-5
clone size: few
CDR3 protein: CASSYLPSGSYEQYF
CDR3 DNA: TGTGCCAGCAGTTACTTGCCTAGCGGGAGCTACGAGCAGTACTTC

J gene: TRBJ2-1
D gene: .
V gene: TRBV11-2
clone size: .
CDR3 protein: CASSLDRSNEQFF
CDR3 DNA: TGTGCCAGCAGCTTAGATAGATCAAATGAGCAGTTCTTC

J gene: TRBJ2-1
D gene: .
V gene: TRBV7-9
clone size: .
CDR3 protein: CASSYLVEQFF
CDR3 DNA: TGTGCCAGCAGCTACCTAGTTGAGCAGTTCTTC

J gene: TRBJ2-7
D gene: TRBD1
V gene: TRBV6-1
clone size: .
CDR3 protein: CASRPGTGGMDEQYF
CDR3 DNA: TGTGCCAGCAGACCCGGGACAGGGGGCATGGACGAGCAGTACTTC

J gene: TRBJ1-2
D gene: .
V gene: TRBV6-6
clone size: .
CDR3 protein: CASSYSSQGYYGYTF
CDR3 DNA: TGTGCCAGCAGTTACTCGAGTCAGGGGTACTATGGCTACACCTTC

J gene: TRBJ2-2
D gene: TRBD2
V gene: TRBV4-2
clone size: .
CDR3 protein: CASSQEVRTSGTGELFF
CDR3 DNA: TGTGCCAGCAGCCAAGAGGTTAGGACTAGCGGGACCGGGGAGCTGTTTTTT

J gene: TRBJ1-2
D gene: .
V gene: TRBV6-6
clone size: once
CDR3 protein: CASSDTSLGNYGYTF
CDR3 DNA: TGTGCCAGCAGTGACACGTCTCTTGGGAACTATGGCTACACCTTC

J gene: TRBJ2-1
D gene: TRBD2
V gene: TRBV9
clone size: many
CDR3 protein: CASSVDPSGYNEQFF
CDR3 DNA: TGTGCCAGCAGCGTAGACCCTAGCGGATACAATGAGCAGTTCTTC

J gene: TRBJ2-1
D gene: .
V gene: TRBV5-4
clone size: few
CDR3 protein: CASSTGAGTYYNEQFF
CDR3 DNA: TGTGCCAGCAGCACCGGGGCGGGGACCTATTACAATGAGCAGTTCTTC

J gene: TRBJ2-4
D gene: TRBD1
V gene: TRBV6-5
clone size: few
CDR3 protein: CASSTLGQGRLAYF
CDR3 DNA: TGTGCCAGCAGTACCCTCGGACAGGGAAGGTTGGCGTACTTC

J gene: TRBJ2-7
D gene: TRBD2
V gene: TRBV6-1
clone size: .
CDR3 protein: CASSGGLAGVEEQYF
CDR3 DNA: TGTGCCAGCAGTGGAGGACTAGCGGGAGTTGAAGAGCAGTACTTC

J gene: TRBJ2-3
D gene: .
V gene: TRBV9
clone size: few
CDR3 protein: CASSVTSEGNTQYF
CDR3 DNA: TGTGCCAGCAGCGTGACTAGTGAGGGGAATACGCAGTATTTT

J gene: TRBJ2-2
D gene: .
V gene: TRBV6-5
clone size: few
CDR3 protein: CASSGEGQRELFF
CDR3 DNA: TGTGCCAGCAGTGGTGAGGGGCAGCGGGAGCTGTTTTTT

J gene: TRBJ2-2
D gene: TRBD2
V gene: TRBV2
clone size: few
CDR3 protein: CASSPGGLYTGELFF
CDR3 DNA: TGTGCCAGCAGTCCGGGGGGACTTTACACCGGGGAGCTGTTTTTT

J gene: TRBJ1-5
D gene: TRBD1
V gene: TRBV6-4
clone size: few
CDR3 protein: CASSPGTGQPQHF
CDR3 DNA: TGTGCCAGCAGCCCCGGGACAGGTCAGCCCCAGCATTTT

J gene: TRBJ2-7
D gene: .
V gene: TRBV28
clone size: few
CDR3 protein: CASSQSGAPTLYEQYF
CDR3 DNA: TGTGCCAGCAGTCAATCGGGCGCACCTACCCTCTACGAGCAGTACTTC

J gene: TRBJ2-7
D gene: .
V gene: TRBV27
clone size: .
CDR3 protein: CASSSIAFSYEQYF
CDR3 DNA: TGTGCCAGCAGTTCTATAGCGTTCTCCTACGAGCAGTACTTC

J gene: TRBJ1-1
D gene: .
V gene: TRBV5-1
clone size: .
CDR3 protein: CASSLVLIGGGTEAFF
CDR3 DNA: TGCGCCAGCAGCTTGGTTCTGATCGGGGGCGGCACTGAAGCTTTCTTT

J gene: TRBJ1-5
D gene: TRBD1
V gene: TRBV7-2
clone size: few
CDR3 protein: CASSLEAGGNNQPQHF
CDR3 DNA: TGTGCCAGCAGCCTCGAGGCAGGGGGAAACAATCAGCCCCAGCATTTT

J gene: TRBJ2-6
D gene: TRBD2
V gene: TRBV11-2
clone size: few
CDR3 protein: CASSLRLAGASGANVLTF
CDR3 DNA: TGTGCCAGCAGCCTAAGACTAGCGGGGGCCTCTGGGGCCAACGTCCTGACTTTC

J gene: TRBJ2-3
D gene: TRBD2
V gene: TRBV9
clone size: .
CDR3 protein: CASSVLSTSGTDTQYF
CDR3 DNA: TGTGCCAGCAGCGTCTTAAGCACTAGCGGCACAGATACGCAGTATTTT

J gene: TRBJ2-5
D gene: .
V gene: TRBV5-6
clone size: .
CDR3 protein: CASSPVSQETQYF
CDR3 DNA: TGTGCCAGCAGCCCCGTCAGCCAAGAGACCCAGTACTTC

J gene: TRBJ2-7
D gene: TRBD2
V gene: TRBV6-6
clone size: once
CDR3 protein: CASSWDYRMEEQYF
CDR3 DNA: TGTGCCAGCAGTTGGGACTATCGGATGGAGGAGCAGTACTTC

J gene: TRBJ2-2
D gene: TRBD2
V gene: TRBV11-3
clone size: .
CDR3 protein: CASSISTGAGGVTGELFF
CDR3 DNA: TGTGCCAGCAGTATAAGCACGGGAGCGGGAGGGGTCACCGGGGAGCTGTTTTTT

J gene: TRBJ2-1
D gene: .
V gene: TRBV6-1
clone size: few
CDR3 protein: CASSQTTSYNEQFF
CDR3 DNA: TGTGCCAGCAGTCAAACTACTTCCTACAATGAGCAGTTCTTC

J gene: TRBJ1-5
D gene: TRBD1
V gene: TRBV19
clone size: few
CDR3 protein: CASSFRDRGEPQHF
CDR3 DNA: TGTGCCAGTAGTTTCCGGGACAGGGGAGAGCCCCAGCATTTT

J gene: TRBJ2-2
D gene: .
V gene: TRBV19
clone size: .
CDR3 protein: CASSMGRGGNTGELFF
CDR3 DNA: TGTGCCAGTAGTATGGGCAGGGGAGGGAACACCGGGGAGCTGTTTTTT

J gene: TRBJ2-1
D gene: TRBD1
V gene: TRBV11-2
clone size: few
CDR3 protein: CASSSTGRTGYNEQFF
CDR3 DNA: TGTGCCAGCAGCTCGACCGGGCGGACAGGATACAATGAGCAGTTCTTC

J gene: TRBJ2-1
D gene: TRBD1
V gene: TRBV5-5
clone size: few
CDR3 protein: CASSAGTGHNEQFF
CDR3 DNA: TGTGCCAGCAGCGCCGGGACAGGGCACAATGAGCAGTTCTTC

J gene: TRBJ2-3
D gene: TRBD2
V gene: TRBV7-2
clone size: .
CDR3 protein: CASSRTSSDTQYF
CDR3 DNA: TGTGCCAGCAGTCGGACTAGCTCAGATACGCAGTATTTT

J gene: TRBJ2-6
D gene: TRBD1
V gene: TRBV19
clone size: .
CDR3 protein: CASSTLQGASSGANVLTF
CDR3 DNA: TGTGCCAGTAGTACCCTACAGGGGGCCAGCTCTGGGGCCAACGTCCTGACTTTC

J gene: TRBJ2-7
D gene: TRBD2
V gene: TRBV27
clone size: .
CDR3 protein: CASSFLASGGEQYF
CDR3 DNA: TGTGCCAGCAGTTTTCTAGCTAGCGGCGGCGAGCAGTACTTC

J gene: TRBJ2-5
D gene: TRBD2
V gene: TRBV4-3
clone size: few
CDR3 protein: CASSLTLAGEQYF
CDR3 DNA: TGCGCCAGCAGCCTAACTCTTGCGGGAGAGCAGTACTTC

J gene: TRBJ2-1
D gene: TRBD2
V gene: TRBV28
clone size: few
CDR3 protein: CASKSSGSHREQFF
CDR3 DNA: TGTGCCAGCAAATCTAGCGGGAGTCATCGTGAGCAGTTCTTC

J gene: TRBJ1-2
D gene: .
V gene: TRBV5-4
clone size: few
CDR3 protein: CASSAGVGYTF
CDR3 DNA: TGTGCCAGCAGCGCAGGGGTTGGCTACACCTTC

J gene: TRBJ1-1
D gene: .
V gene: TRBV5-1
clone size: few
CDR3 protein: CASSSPGATEAFF
CDR3 DNA: TGCGCCAGCAGTTCCCCGGGGGCGACTGAAGCTTTCTTT

J gene: TRBJ2-3
D gene: .
V gene: TRBV19
clone size: .
CDR3 protein: CASKPEGRRVDTQYF
CDR3 DNA: TGTGCCAGTAAGCCGGAGGGCAGGAGAGTAGATACGCAGTATTTT